Listed below are T cell receptor beta chains from one sample, sequenced in a study of blood T cell repertoires in COVID-19. Here immunoSEQ multiplex PCR was the method, and the copy in TCRdb shows in-frame clones only, minus some. The table records about 200,000 clones, about 87% of them present only once. Material: peripheral blood. These TCRs come from a man aged 55 to 70 who had recovered from COVID-19. CDR3s include the opening cysteine and the closing phenylalanine or tryptophan. D genes are given only for firm matches. Size values are once, few and many counts, or a class for expanded clones, and some rows have none.

>-|-|TRBV5-6|TRBJ2-1
TGTGCCAGCTTCCTCGGAGGTTCCTACAATGAGCAGTTCTTC
CASFLGGSYNEQFF
>-|-|TRBV28|TRBJ1-2
TGTGCCAGCATCGGGACATTCTATGGCTACACCTTC
CASIGTFYGYTF
>TRBD1|-|TRBV5-6|TRBJ2-7
TGTGCCAGCAGCCCAGGGACAGGCCGCTACGAGCAGTACTTC
CASSPGTGRYEQYF
>TRBD2|-|TRBV24-1|TRBJ2-1
TGTGCCACCAGTGCAGCGGGAGATTCCTACAATGAGCAGTTCTTC
CATSAAGDSYNEQFF
>-|-|TRBV5-6|TRBJ2-1
TGTGCCAGCAGCTTTGATCGGGGTACCCTACTCGGTGAGCAGTTCTTC
CASSFDRGTLLGEQFF
>TRBD2|-|TRBV5-1|TRBJ2-7
TGCGCCAGCAGCCCTGGGACTAGCGGGACCAACGAGCAGTACTTC
CASSPGTSGTNEQYF
>TRBD1|once|TRBV7-2|TRBJ1-2
TGTGCCAGCAGCTTACAGGAGACAGGGAACTATGGCTACACCTTC
CASSLQETGNYGYTF
>-|-|TRBV15|TRBJ2-4
TGTGCCACCAGCACCCCGGACTCGGAAAACATTCAGTACTTC
CATSTPDSENIQYF
>TRBD1|-|TRBV24-1|TRBJ2-1
TGTGCCACCAGTGAAGGGGACAGAGTCTACAATGAGCAGTTCTTC
CATSEGDRVYNEQFF
>TRBD1|once|TRBV24-1|TRBJ1-2
TGTGCCACCAGTGATTGGGGGGACAGGGGAACCTATGGCTACACCTTC
CATSDWGDRGTYGYTF
>-|-|TRBV29-1|TRBJ2-7
TGCAGCGTTGCATCGAACTGGGGAGTCTACGAGCAGTACTTC
CSVASNWGVYEQYF
>-|-|TRBV25-1|TRBJ2-3
TGTGCCAGCAGTCCCAGGGAAGGATGGGGCACAGATACGCAGTATTTT
CASSPREGWGTDTQYF
>-|-|TRBV7-2|TRBJ1-5
TGTGCCAGCAGCTTAGCGCTGGCAGGAACTCAGCCCCAGCATTTT
CASSLALAGTQPQHF
>-|-|TRBV7-2|TRBJ1-6
TGTGCCAGCAGCTTAGTAGCTGGTGGCGTTAATTCACCCCTCCACTTT
CASSLVAGGVNSPLHF
>TRBD1|-|TRBV5-8|TRBJ1-2
TGTGCCAGCAGCTTGGGGACAGGGAGGTCCTATGGCTACACCTTC
CASSLGTGRSYGYTF
>-|-|TRBV6-7|TRBJ2-5
TGTGCCAGCAGTTATGCAGGGGAAGAGACCCAGTACTTC
CASSYAGEETQYF
>-|-|TRBV24-1|TRBJ2-3
TGTGCCACCAGTGCTGGGGCAGGAAAAGATACGCAGTATTTT
CATSAGAGKDTQYF
>TRBD2|-|TRBV9|TRBJ2-5
TGTGCCAGCAGCGTAGAAGCCAGCGGGAAAGGAGAGACCCAGTACTTC
CASSVEASGKGETQYF
>TRBD1|-|TRBV10-2|TRBJ1-4
TGCGCCAGCAGTTCCGGACAGGTCCCCGAAAAACTGTTTTTT
CASSSGQVPEKLFF
>-|-|TRBV10-1|TRBJ2-7
TGCGCCACCCTGCGTGGACTTCCTCCAAGGTTCGGGCAGTACTTC
CATLRGLPPRFGQYF
>-|-|TRBV11-1|TRBJ2-7
TGTGCCAGCAGCTCCGGTAACCCCTACGAGCAGTACTTC
CASSSGNPYEQYF
>TRBD1|-|TRBV14|TRBJ1-1
TGTGCCAGCAGCCTGACAGGGTGGGTGAGGACTGAAGCTTTCTTT
CASSLTGWVRTEAFF
>-|-|TRBV7-3|TRBJ2-2
TGTGCCAGCAGCTTAAGAGGAGGGGCATGGGAGAACACCGGGGAGCTGTTTTTT
CASSLRGGAWENTGELFF
>-|-|TRBV3-1/TRBV3-2|TRBJ1-1
TGTGCCAGCAGCCAGGGAGGGTTGAACACTGAAGCTTTCTTT
CASSQGGLNTEAFF
>TRBD1|-|TRBV5-1|TRBJ2-7
TGCGCCAGCCACCCGCAGGGGGCGCAAAACGAGCAGTACTTC
CASHPQGAQNEQYF
>-|-|TRBV2|TRBJ1-1
TGTGCCACCGCGGGGGGAGGGTCCACTGAAGCTTTCTTT
CATAGGGSTEAFF
>TRBD2|-|TRBV7-3|TRBJ2-3
TGTGCCAGCAGCGTAGCGGGGGGTAGCACAGATACGCAGTATTTT
CASSVAGGSTDTQYF
>-|-|TRBV29-1|TRBJ2-5
TGCAGCGTTGGAAGGGAGGAGACCCAGTACTTC
CSVGREETQYF